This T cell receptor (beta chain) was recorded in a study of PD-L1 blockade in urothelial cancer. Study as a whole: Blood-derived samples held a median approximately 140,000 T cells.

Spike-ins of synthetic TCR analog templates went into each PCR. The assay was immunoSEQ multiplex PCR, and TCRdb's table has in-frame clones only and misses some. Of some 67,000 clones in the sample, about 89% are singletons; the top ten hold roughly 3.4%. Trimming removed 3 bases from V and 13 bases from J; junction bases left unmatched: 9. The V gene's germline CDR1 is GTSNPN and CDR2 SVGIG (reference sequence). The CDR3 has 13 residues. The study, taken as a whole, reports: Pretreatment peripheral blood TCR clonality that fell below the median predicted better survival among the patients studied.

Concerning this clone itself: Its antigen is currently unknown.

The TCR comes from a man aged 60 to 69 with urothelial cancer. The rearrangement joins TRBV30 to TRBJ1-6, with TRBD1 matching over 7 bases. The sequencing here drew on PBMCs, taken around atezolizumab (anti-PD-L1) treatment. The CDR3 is CAWSRTGRGPLHF. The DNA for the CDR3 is TGTGCCTGGAGCCGGACAGGTCGCGGGCCCCTCCACTTT.